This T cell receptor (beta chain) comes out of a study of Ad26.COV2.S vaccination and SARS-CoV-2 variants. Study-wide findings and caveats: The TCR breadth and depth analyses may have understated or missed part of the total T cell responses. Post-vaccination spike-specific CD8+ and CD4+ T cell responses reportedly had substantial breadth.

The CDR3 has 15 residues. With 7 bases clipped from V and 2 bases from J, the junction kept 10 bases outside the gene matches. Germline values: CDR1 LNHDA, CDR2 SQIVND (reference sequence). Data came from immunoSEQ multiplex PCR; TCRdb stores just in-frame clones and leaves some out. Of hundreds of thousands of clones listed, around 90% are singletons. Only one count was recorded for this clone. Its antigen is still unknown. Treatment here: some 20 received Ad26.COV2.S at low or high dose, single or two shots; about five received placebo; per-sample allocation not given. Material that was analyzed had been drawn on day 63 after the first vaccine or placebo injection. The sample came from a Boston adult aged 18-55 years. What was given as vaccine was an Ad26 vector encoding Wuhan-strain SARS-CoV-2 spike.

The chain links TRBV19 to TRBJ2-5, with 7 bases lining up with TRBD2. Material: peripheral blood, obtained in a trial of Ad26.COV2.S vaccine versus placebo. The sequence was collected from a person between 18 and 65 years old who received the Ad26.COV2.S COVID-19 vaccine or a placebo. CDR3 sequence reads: CASKWGGTAQETQYF. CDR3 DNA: TGTGCCAGTAAATGGGGGGGGACGGCACAAGAGACCCAGTACTTC.